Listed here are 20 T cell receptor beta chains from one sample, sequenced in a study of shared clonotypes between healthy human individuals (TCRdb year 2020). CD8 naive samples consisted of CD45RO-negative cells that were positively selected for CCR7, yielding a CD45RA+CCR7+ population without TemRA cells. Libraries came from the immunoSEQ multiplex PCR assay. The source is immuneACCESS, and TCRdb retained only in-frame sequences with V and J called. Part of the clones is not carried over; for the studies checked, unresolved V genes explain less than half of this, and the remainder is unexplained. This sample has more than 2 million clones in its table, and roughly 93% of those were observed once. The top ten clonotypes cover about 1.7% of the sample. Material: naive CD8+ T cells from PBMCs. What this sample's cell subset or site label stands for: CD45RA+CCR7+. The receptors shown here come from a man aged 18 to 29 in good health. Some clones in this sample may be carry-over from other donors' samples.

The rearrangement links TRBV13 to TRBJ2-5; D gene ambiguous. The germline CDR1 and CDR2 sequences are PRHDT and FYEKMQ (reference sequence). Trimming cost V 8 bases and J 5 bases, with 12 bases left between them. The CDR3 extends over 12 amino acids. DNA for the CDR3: TGTGCCAGCTCTCCGGGCTGGGAGACCCAGTACTTC. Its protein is CASSPGWETQYF.

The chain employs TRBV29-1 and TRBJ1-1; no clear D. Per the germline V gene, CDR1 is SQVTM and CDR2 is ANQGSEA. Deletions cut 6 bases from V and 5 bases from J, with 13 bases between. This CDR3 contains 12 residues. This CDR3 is CSVPGAGTEAFF. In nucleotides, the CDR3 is TGCAGCGTCCCCGGTGCGGGTACTGAAGCTTTCTTT.

The CDR3 bases are TGTGCCAGCGGTCCCGAAATAGGCGCAGGGGGGCAGTACTTC. Translating gives CASGPEIGAGGQYF. The chain links TRBV9 to TRBJ2-7; TRBD1 matches at 7 bases. In germline, CDR1 is SGDLS, CDR2 YYNGEE. The junction had 16 bases not matched to a gene; V was cut back by 7 bases and J by 9 bases. This CDR3 contains 14 residues.

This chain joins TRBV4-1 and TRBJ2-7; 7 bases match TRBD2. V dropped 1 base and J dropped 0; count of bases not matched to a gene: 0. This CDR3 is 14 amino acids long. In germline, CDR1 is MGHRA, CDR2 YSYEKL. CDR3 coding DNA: TGCGCCAGCAGCCAAGCGGGAGGCTCCTACGAGCAGTACTTC. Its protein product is CASSQAGGSYEQYF.

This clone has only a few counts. CDR3 region: CASSLRSLNTEAFF. CDR3 bases: TGTGCCAGTAGCCTCCGATCCCTGAACACTGAAGCTTTCTTT. The chain has TRBV19 and TRBJ1-1; D unresolved. The germline V gene encodes CDR1 LNHDA and CDR2 SQIVND (reference sequence). The V gene lost 6 bases and the J gene lost 0 bases, with 11 bases spanning the gap. The CDR3 spans 14 residues.

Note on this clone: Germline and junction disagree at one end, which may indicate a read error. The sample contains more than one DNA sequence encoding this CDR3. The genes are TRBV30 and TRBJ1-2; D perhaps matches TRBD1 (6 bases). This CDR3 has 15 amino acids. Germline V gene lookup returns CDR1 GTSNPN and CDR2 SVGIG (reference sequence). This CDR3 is CAWSFLGAEGAGYTF. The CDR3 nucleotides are TGTGCCTGGAGTTTTTTGGGGGCGGAGGGCGCTGGCTACACTTTC.

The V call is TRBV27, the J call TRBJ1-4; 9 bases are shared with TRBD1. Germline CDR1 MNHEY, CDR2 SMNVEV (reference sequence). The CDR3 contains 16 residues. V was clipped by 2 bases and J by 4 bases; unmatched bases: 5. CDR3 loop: CASSLHGQGFNEKLFF. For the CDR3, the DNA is TGTGCCAGCAGTTTACATGGACAGGGGTTTAATGAAAAACTGTTTTTT.

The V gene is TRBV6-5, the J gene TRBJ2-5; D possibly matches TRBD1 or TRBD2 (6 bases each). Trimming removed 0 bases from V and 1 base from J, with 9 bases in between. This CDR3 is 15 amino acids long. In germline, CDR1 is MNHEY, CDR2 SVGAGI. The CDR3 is CASSYSWGAQETQYF. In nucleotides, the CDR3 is TGTGCCAGCAGTTACTCATGGGGGGCCCAAGAGACCCAGTACTTC.

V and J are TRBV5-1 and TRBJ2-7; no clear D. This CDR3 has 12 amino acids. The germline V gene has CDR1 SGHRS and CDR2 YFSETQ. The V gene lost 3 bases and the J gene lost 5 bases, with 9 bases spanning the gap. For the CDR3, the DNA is TGCGCCAGCAGCTCCCCCCTCAACGAGCAGTACTTC. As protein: CASSSPLNEQYF.

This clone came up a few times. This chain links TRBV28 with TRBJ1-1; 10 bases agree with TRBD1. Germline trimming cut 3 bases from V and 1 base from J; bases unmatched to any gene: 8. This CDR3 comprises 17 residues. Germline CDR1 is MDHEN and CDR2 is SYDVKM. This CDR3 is CASSLGQGLPPNTEAFF. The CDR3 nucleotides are TGTGCCAGCAGTTTGGGACAGGGGCTCCCCCCGAACACTGAAGCTTTCTTT.

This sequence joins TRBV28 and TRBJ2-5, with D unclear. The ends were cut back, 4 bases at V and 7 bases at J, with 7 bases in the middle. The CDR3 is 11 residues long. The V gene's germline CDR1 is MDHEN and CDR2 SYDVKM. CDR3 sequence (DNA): TGTGCCAGCAGTTGGTGGGGGACCCAGTACTTC. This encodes CASSWWGTQYF.

The CDR3 DNA reads as TGTGCCAGCAGCACTAGCGGGATGCGGGCAGATACGCAGTATTTT. Amino acid sequence: CASSTSGMRADTQYF. The V and J genes are TRBV4-2 and TRBJ2-3; 10 bases line up with TRBD2. The CDR3 extends over 15 amino acids. Losses at the gene ends were 5 bases for V and 4 bases for J; bases not matched to a gene: 6. The germline V gene encodes CDR1 LGHNA and CDR2 YNFKEQ.

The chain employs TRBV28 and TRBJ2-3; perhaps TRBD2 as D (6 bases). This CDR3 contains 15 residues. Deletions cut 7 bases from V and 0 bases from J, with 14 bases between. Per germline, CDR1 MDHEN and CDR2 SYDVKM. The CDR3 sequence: CASTIAGISTDTQYF. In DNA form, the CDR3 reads TGTGCCAGCACCATTGCGGGGATTAGCACAGATACGCAGTATTTT.

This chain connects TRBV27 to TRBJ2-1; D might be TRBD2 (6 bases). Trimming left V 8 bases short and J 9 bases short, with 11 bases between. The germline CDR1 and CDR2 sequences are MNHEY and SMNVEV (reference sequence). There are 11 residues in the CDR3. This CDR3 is CASRLGSEQFF. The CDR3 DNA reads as TGTGCCAGCCGACTAGGTTCTGAGCAGTTCTTC.

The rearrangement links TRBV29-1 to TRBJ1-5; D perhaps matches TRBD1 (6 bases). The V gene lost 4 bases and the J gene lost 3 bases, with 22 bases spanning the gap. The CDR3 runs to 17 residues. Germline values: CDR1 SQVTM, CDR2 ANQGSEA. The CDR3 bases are TGCAGCGTTGGCAGGAGAAAGACCGGGGGGCACAATCAGCCCCAGCATTTT. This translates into CSVGRRKTGGHNQPQHF.

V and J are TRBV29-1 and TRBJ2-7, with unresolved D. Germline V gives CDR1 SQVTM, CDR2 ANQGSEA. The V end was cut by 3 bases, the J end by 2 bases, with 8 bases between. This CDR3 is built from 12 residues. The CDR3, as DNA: TGCAGCGTTGAGGGCAGCACCTACGAGCAGTACTTC. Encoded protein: CSVEGSTYEQYF.

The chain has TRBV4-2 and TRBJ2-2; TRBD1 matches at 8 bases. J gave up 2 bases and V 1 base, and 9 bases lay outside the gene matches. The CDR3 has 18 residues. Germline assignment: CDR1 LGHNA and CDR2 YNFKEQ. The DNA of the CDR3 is TGTGCCAGCAGCCAAGTACTGAGGACAGGGCCAAACACCGGGGAGCTGTTTTTT. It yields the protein CASSQVLRTGPNTGELFF.

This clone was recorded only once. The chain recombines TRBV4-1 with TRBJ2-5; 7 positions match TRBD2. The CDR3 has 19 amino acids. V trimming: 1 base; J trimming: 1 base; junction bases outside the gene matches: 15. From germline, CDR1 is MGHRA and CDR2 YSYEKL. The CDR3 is CASSQVVAKGRAAQETQYF. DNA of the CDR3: TGCGCCAGCAGCCAAGTTGTCGCCAAAGGGAGGGCCGCCCAAGAGACCCAGTACTTC.

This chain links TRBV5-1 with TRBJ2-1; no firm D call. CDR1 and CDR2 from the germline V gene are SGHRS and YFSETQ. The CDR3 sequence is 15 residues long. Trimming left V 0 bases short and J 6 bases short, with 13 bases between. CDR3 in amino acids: CASSLASGLSNEQFF. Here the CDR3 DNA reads TGCGCCAGCAGCTTGGCATCCGGGCTCAGCAATGAGCAGTTCTTC.

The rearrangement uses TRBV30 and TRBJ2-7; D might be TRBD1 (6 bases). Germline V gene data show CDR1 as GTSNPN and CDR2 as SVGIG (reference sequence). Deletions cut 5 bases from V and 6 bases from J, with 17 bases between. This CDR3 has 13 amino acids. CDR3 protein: CAWEPGQLGEQYF. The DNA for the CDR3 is TGTGCCTGGGAACCGGGACAATTGGGCGAGCAGTACTTC.